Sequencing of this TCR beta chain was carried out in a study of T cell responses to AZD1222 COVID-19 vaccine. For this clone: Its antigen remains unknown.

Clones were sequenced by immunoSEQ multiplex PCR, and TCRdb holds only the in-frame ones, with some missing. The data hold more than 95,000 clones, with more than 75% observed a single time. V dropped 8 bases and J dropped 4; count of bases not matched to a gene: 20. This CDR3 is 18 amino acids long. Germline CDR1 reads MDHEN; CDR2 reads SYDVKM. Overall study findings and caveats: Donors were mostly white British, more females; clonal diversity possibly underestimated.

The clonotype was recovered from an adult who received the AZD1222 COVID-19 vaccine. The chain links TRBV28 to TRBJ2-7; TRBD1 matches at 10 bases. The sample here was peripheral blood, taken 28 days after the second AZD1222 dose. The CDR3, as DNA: TGTGCCAGCCTTCAATCTGGGGGGGGACAGGGGTTGGCGTACGAGCAGTACTTC. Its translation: CASLQSGGGQGLAYEQYF.